The 3 T cell receptor beta chains below come from one sample, sequenced in a study of shared clonotypes between healthy human individuals. Generated by immunoSEQ multiplex PCR, the TCRdb table keeps only in-frame clones and is missing some. The sample holds over a million clones, 98% seen once. Sequenced input: naive CD4+ T cells sorted from blood. Subset reported: CD45RA+ positively selected. The receptors here all came from a man aged 30 to 39 in good health.

The chain joins TRBV19 to TRBJ2-1; 11 bases fit TRBD2. The CDR3 is made up of 13 amino acids. Germline CDR1 is LNHDA and CDR2 is SQIVND (reference sequence). Trimming removed 5 bases from V and 13 bases from J; junction bases left unmatched: 7. The CDR3 bases are TGTGCCAGTAGTCTTAGCGGGAGGGTTGACCAGTTCTTC. Translating it yields CASSLSGRVDQFF.

The rearrangement joins TRBV9 to TRBJ1-4; weak D call: TRBD1 (6 bases). The length of the CDR3 is 16 residues. Deletions cut 0 bases from V and 3 bases from J, with 12 bases between. Germline CDR1 SGDLS, CDR2 YYNGEE. CDR3 region: CASSVAGAGANEKLFF. The CDR3, as DNA: TGTGCCAGCAGCGTAGCAGGGGCCGGGGCTAATGAAAAACTGTTTTTT.

V usage is TRBV27 and J usage is TRBJ2-7, with D possibly called TRBD1 or TRBD2 (6 bases each). The CDR3 is 13 amino acids. V lost 2 bases, J lost 6 bases, and 11 bases lay in between. Germline lookup yields CDR1 MNHEY and CDR2 SMNVEV (reference sequence). CDR3 protein: CASSLVGGGEQYF. The CDR3 region has the DNA TGTGCCAGCAGTTTAGTCGGAGGGGGCGAGCAGTACTTC.